The present T cell receptor (beta chain) was sequenced within a study of T cells in Graves' hyperthyroidism and ophthalmopathy. The table lists this clonotype with a few counts. Exclusion of a patient resulted from uncontrolled infection, other autoimmune disease, pregnancy or lactation. The CDR3 regions of TCR beta were amplified from RNA transcripts. HTBI primers were used for first-round RT-PCR of the TCR CDR3. One entry per CDR3 protein, called by TCRdb with MiXCR from the multiplex PCR reads. Of hundreds of thousands of distinct CDR3 sequences in the sample, around 15% are singletons; the top ten hold 9.5% to 15%. The TCR originated in a woman aged 50 to 60 with Graves' ophthalmopathy. Specimen: blood.

CDR3 amino acids: CASSHDEGVPSYEQYF. For the CDR3, the DNA is TGTGCCAGCAGCCACGATGAGGGGGTCCCCTCTTACGAGCAGTACTTC. The chain couples TRBV11-2 to TRBJ2-7; D perhaps matches TRBD1 (6 bases). The CDR3 is 16 residues long. Germline CDR1 and CDR2: SGHAT and FQNNGV. V lost 5 bases and J 4 bases, leaving 21 bases between the germline ends.